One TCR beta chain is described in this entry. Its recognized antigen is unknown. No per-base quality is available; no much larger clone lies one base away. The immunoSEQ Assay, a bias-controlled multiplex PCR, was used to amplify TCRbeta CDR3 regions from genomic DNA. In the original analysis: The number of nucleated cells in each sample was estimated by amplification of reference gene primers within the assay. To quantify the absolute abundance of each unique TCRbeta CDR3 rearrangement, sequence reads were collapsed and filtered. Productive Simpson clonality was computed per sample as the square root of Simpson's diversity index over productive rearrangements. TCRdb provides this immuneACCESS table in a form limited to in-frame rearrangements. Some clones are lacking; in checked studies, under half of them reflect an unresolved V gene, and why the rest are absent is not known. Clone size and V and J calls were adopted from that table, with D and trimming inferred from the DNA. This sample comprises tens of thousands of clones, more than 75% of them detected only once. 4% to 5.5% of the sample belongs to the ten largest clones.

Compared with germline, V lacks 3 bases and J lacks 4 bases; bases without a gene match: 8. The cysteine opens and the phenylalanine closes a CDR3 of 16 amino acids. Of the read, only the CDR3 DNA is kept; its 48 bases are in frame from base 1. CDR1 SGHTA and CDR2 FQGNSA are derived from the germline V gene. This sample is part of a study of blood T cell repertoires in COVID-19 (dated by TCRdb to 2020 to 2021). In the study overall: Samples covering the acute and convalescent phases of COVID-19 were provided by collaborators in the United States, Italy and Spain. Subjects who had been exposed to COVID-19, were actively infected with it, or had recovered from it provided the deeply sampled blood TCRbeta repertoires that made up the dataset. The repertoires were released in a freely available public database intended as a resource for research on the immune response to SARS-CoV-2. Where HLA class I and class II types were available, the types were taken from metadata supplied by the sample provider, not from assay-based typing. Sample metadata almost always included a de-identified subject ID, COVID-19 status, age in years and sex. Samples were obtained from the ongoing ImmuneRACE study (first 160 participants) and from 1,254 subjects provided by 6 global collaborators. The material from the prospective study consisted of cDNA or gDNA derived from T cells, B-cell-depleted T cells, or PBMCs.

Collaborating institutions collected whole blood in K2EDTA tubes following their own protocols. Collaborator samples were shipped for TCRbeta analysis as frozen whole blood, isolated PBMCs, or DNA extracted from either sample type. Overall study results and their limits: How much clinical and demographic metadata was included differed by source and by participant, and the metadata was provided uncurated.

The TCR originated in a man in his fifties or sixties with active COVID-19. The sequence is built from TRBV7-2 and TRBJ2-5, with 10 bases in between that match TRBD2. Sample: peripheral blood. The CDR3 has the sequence CASSFVSSGSSETQYF. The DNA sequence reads TGTGCCAGCAGCTTTGTGTCTAGCGGGAGTTCAGAGACCCAGTACTTC.